Listed below are T cell receptor beta chains from one sample, sequenced in a study of T cells in Graves' hyperthyroidism and ophthalmopathy. MiXCR was run by TCRdb on the multiplex PCR reads, yielding one entry per CDR3 protein. The data contain 200,000 to 250,000 distinct CDR3 sequences, over 15% of them seen just once; the ten biggest clones take up around 50%. The sample was blood. The receptors were gathered from a man between 50 and 59 years old with Graves' hyperthyroidism. Each CDR3 is given with its conserved first and last residue. The D gene is left open where the match is weak. Size values are once, few and many counts, or a class for expanded clones, and some rows have none.

J: TRBJ2-1
size: few
D: TRBD2
V: TRBV6-6
DNA: TGTGCCAGCAGTTACTCGATACTAGCGGGAGGGCCCGGCAATGAGCAGTTCTTC
CDR3: CASSYSILAGGPGNEQFF

J: TRBJ2-3
size: many
D: TRBD2
V: TRBV2
DNA: TGTGCCAGCAGTGACGGGAGGGCCCCAGATACGCAGTATTTT
CDR3: CASSDGRAPDTQYF

J: TRBJ1-2
size: .
D: .
V: TRBV30
DNA: TGTGCCTGGAGTCGGCCCCCCCAAGGCGGCTACACCTTC
CDR3: CAWSRPPQGGYTF

J: TRBJ2-4
size: many
D: TRBD2
V: TRBV20-1
DNA: TGCAGTGCCCCTCGGGGGACCGGGAGGGTCGCGAACATTCAGTACTTC
CDR3: CSAPRGTGRVANIQYF

J: TRBJ1-2
size: .
D: TRBD1
V: TRBV19
DNA: TGTGCCAGTAGTTTAACACGGACAGGAACGAGAGGGGGCTACACCTTC
CDR3: CASSLTRTGTRGGYTF

J: TRBJ2-3
size: few
D: TRBD2
V: TRBV6-5
DNA: TGTGCCAGCAGTTACGGAGCGGGAGTTGTTACGCAGTATTTT
CDR3: CASSYGAGVVTQYF

J: TRBJ2-5
size: .
D: .
V: TRBV5-1
DNA: TGCGCCAGCGGGGCCGGGCCGGGATACCAAGAGACCCAGTACTTC
CDR3: CASGAGPGYQETQYF

J: TRBJ2-7
size: many
D: TRBD2
V: TRBV20-1
DNA: TGCAGTGCTCCCCTTAGCGGGAACTCCTACGAGCAGTACTTC
CDR3: CSAPLSGNSYEQYF

J: TRBJ2-5
size: many
D: TRBD2
V: TRBV6-1
DNA: TGTGCCAGCAGTGAAGCGCTTCGGGCTAGCGGGAGCACAGAGACCCAGTACTTC
CDR3: CASSEALRASGSTETQYF

J: TRBJ2-1
size: many
D: .
V: TRBV6-1
DNA: TGTGCCAGCAGTGAAGCGGGGGGTGAGCAGTTCTTC
CDR3: CASSEAGGEQFF

J: TRBJ2-7
size: many
D: .
V: TRBV6-5
DNA: TGTGCCAGCAGTTACGGTGACCGAACCTACGAGCAGTACTTC
CDR3: CASSYGDRTYEQYF

J: TRBJ1-1
size: many
D: TRBD1
V: TRBV9
DNA: TGTGCCAGCAGCGGGGACAGTATGAACACTGAAGCTTTCTTT
CDR3: CASSGDSMNTEAFF

J: TRBJ1-1
size: few
D: .
V: TRBV12-3/TRBV12-4
DNA: TGTGCCAGCAGCTCTGGCCAGGGGAGAGCTTTCTTT
CDR3: CASSSGQGRAFF

J: TRBJ1-5
size: .
D: TRBD1
V: TRBV20-1
DNA: TGCAGTGCTAGAGGTCCCGGGACAGCGAGCAATCAGCCCCAGCATTTT
CDR3: CSARGPGTASNQPQHF

J: TRBJ2-3
size: many
D: TRBD1
V: TRBV28
DNA: TGTGCCAGCAGTCGCCTCCGCACAGGGGGCGGCCTCACAGATACGCAGTATTTT
CDR3: CASSRLRTGGGLTDTQYF

J: TRBJ1-1
size: few
D: .
V: TRBV6-1
DNA: TGTGCCAGCAGTTGGACGGGTGACACTGAAGCTTTCTTT
CDR3: CASSWTGDTEAFF

J: TRBJ1-2
size: .
D: .
V: TRBV4-1
DNA: TGCGCCAGCAGCCTTCAGTGGGGGGCGCGTGACTATGGCTACACCTTC
CDR3: CASSLQWGARDYGYTF

J: TRBJ2-7
size: many
D: .
V: TRBV2
DNA: TGTGCCAGCAGCCGACTAGCCTACGAGCAGTACTTC
CDR3: CASSRLAYEQYF

J: TRBJ2-1
size: few
D: TRBD1
V: TRBV12-3/TRBV12-4
DNA: TGTGCCAGCAGTTCCGCCGGACAGGGTAACAATGAGCAGTTCTTC
CDR3: CASSSAGQGNNEQFF

J: TRBJ1-1
size: many
D: TRBD1
V: TRBV4-3
DNA: TGCGCCAGCAGCCAGACGACAGGGGTCGGTACTGAAGCTTTCTTT
CDR3: CASSQTTGVGTEAFF

J: TRBJ1-5
size: .
D: .
V: TRBV6-2/TRBV6-3
DNA: TGTGCCAGCAGTTACACAGGGTTTCAGCCCCAGCATTTT
CDR3: CASSYTGFQPQHF

J: TRBJ2-7
size: few
D: .
V: TRBV7-3
DNA: TGTGCCAGCAGCCCTGGACGGAGGAGGGGGGAGCAGTACTTC
CDR3: CASSPGRRRGEQYF

J: TRBJ1-4
size: .
D: .
V: TRBV27
DNA: TGTGCCAGCAGCCCCAAATCAGTGGCTAATGAAAAACTGTTTTTT
CDR3: CASSPKSVANEKLFF

J: TRBJ2-1
size: .
D: TRBD1
V: TRBV20-1
DNA: TGCAGTGCTGAAATGACAGGGACCTACAATGAGCAGTTCTTC
CDR3: CSAEMTGTYNEQFF

J: TRBJ1-5
size: many
D: .
V: TRBV30
DNA: TGTGCCTGGAGTGGGGGACAAATTAGCAATCAGCCCCAGCATTTT
CDR3: CAWSGGQISNQPQHF